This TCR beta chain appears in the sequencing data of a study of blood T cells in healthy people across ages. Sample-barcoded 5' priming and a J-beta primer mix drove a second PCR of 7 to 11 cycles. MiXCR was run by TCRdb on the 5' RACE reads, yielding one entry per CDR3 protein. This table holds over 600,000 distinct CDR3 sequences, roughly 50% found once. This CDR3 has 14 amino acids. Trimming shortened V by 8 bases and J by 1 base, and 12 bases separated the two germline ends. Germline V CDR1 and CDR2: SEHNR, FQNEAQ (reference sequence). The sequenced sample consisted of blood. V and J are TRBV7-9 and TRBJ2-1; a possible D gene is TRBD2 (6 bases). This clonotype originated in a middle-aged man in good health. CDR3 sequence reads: CASDSGLSYNEQFF. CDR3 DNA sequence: TGTGCCAGCGACTCGGGACTTTCCTACAATGAGCAGTTCTTC.